The 21 T cell receptor beta chains in this list originate from one sample, sequenced in a study of blood T cell repertoires in COVID-19. The protocol was immunoSEQ multiplex PCR, while the TCRdb copy is restricted to in-frame clones and leaves out a portion. The sample holds about 160,000 clones, approximately 87% seen once. The sequencing input was peripheral blood. These receptors all stem from a woman aged 70 to 79 with COVID-19, enrolled during active disease.

The chain carries TRBV18 and TRBJ1-4; no clear D gene. The CDR3 loop spans 16 amino acids. Germline CDR1 and CDR2: KGHSH and LQKENI. The V gene lost 2 bases and the J gene lost 2 bases, with 12 bases spanning the gap. The CDR3 sequence is CASSPTTGKTNEKLFF. CDR3 coding DNA: TGTGCCAGCTCACCAACTACCGGGAAGACTAATGAAAAACTGTTTTTT.

This rearrangement joins TRBV2 to TRBJ1-2; D gene ambiguous. There are 11 residues in the CDR3. V was cut by 4 bases and J by 13 bases, with 13 bases left in between. Germline V CDR1 and CDR2: SNHLY, FYNNEI. This chain's CDR3 is CASSVEGPGTF. The CDR3 coding sequence is TGTGCCAGCAGTGTCGAGGGCCCCGGCACCTTC.

The chain joins TRBV12-1 to TRBJ2-1; the table calls TRBD1, which could not be checked here. TRBV12-1 is a pseudogene segment. The CDR3 covers 16 residues. DNA of the CDR3: TGTGCCAGCAGCGGGGGGGACAGGACTATATACAATGAGCAGTTCTTC. Residues: CASSGGDRTIYNEQFF.

The rearrangement links TRBV7-2 to TRBJ1-2; TRBD1 agrees at 11 bases. Looked up from germline, CDR1 is SGHTA and CDR2 is FQGNSA. CDR3 size: 15 residues. J was trimmed by 8 bases and V by 0 bases; bases with no gene match: 5. CDR3 sequence reads: CASSLAWTGGRGYTF. In DNA form, the CDR3 reads TGTGCCAGCAGCTTAGCTTGGACAGGGGGCAGGGGCTACACCTTC.

The rearrangement joins TRBV2 to TRBJ2-7; perhaps TRBD2 as D (5 bases). The V gene's germline CDR1 is SNHLY and CDR2 FYNNEI. V lost 4 bases and J 3 bases, leaving 7 bases between the germline ends. This CDR3 has 12 residues. The CDR3 loop is CASSVEGYEQYF. CDR3 sequence (DNA): TGTGCCAGCAGTGTTGAGGGCTACGAGCAGTACTTC.

The chain is built from TRBV7-9 and TRBJ1-2, with a possible D match to TRBD1 (6 bases). The V end lost 1 base, the J end lost 7 bases, and 7 bases lay between the germline ends. Germline V gene data show CDR1 as SEHNR and CDR2 as FQNEAQ (reference sequence). This CDR3 is built from 12 residues. The CDR3 nucleotides are TGTGCCAGCAGCTTAGAAGGGGGTGGCTACACCTTC. This translates into CASSLEGGGYTF.

CDR3 DNA: TGTGCCATCAGCCCCCAGGGCTACGAGCAGTACTTC. Amino acids: CAISPQGYEQYF. The rearrangement joins TRBV10-3 to TRBJ2-7, with a weak D call TRBD1 (5 bases). Germline CDR1 is ENHRY and CDR2 is SYGVKD. CDR3 size: 12 residues. The V end was cut by 6 bases, the J end by 3 bases, with 9 bases between.

The chain uses TRBV12-3 or TRBV12-4 and TRBJ1-4; D is unclear. Trimming stripped 5 bases from V and 4 bases from J, with 8 bases between. The CDR3 contains 13 residues. The DNA for the CDR3 is TGTGCCAGCAGTAACCGGGTTAATGAAAAACTGTTTTTT. Protein: CASSNRVNEKLFF.

As DNA, the CDR3 is TGCGCCAGCAGCCAACCGACTAGCGGGGTTAACAATGAGCAGTTCTTC. Protein: CASSQPTSGVNNEQFF. The chain is built from TRBV5-1 and TRBJ2-1; 11 nucleotides agree with TRBD2. With V trimmed by 4 bases and J by 5 bases, 8 bases remained unmatched. The CDR3 length is 16 residues. Germline V gene data show CDR1 as SGHRS and CDR2 as YFSETQ.

The chain has TRBV5-1 and TRBJ1-4; D is uncertain. CDR3 length: 16 residues. Germline CDR1 SGHRS, CDR2 YFSETQ. V was shortened by 3 bases and J by 0 bases, with 12 bases between the two germline ends. The CDR3 here is CASSWAHRTTNEKLFF. The CDR3 DNA sequence: TGCGCCAGCAGCTGGGCACACAGAACAACTAATGAAAAACTGTTTTTT.

J is TRBJ1-6 and V is TRBV5-1; D might be TRBD1 (5 bases). V was cut by 3 bases and J by 2 bases, with 18 bases left in between. The CDR3 spans 18 residues. Germline V gene lookup returns CDR1 SGHRS and CDR2 YFSETQ. CDR3 residues: CASSSGGQGWTYNSPLHF. DNA of the CDR3: TGCGCCAGCAGCTCGGGGGGTCAGGGTTGGACCTATAATTCACCCCTCCACTTT.

V usage is TRBV18 and J usage is TRBJ1-1; TRBD1 aligns across 7 bases. CDR3 length: 14 amino acids. The J segment lost 2 bases and the V segment lost 6 bases, leaving 6 bases of the junction unmatched. The germline CDR1 and CDR2 sequences are KGHSH and LQKENI. The CDR3 region is CASSPDRPNTEAFF. The CDR3, as DNA: TGTGCCAGCTCTCCGGACAGGCCAAACACTGAAGCTTTCTTT.

The chain employs TRBV6-5 and TRBJ2-7, with D unclear. This CDR3 is built from 15 residues. V was shortened by 2 bases and J by 1 base, with 12 bases between the two germline ends. Germline V CDR1 and CDR2: MNHEY, SVGAGI. The CDR3 protein is CASSYGQLFSYEQYF. CDR3 coding DNA: TGTGCCAGCAGTTACGGTCAGTTGTTTTCCTACGAGCAGTACTTC.

The chain links TRBV19 to TRBJ1-1; D is undetermined. Germline V gene sequence: CDR1 LNHDA, CDR2 SQIVND (reference sequence). CDR3 length: 15 amino acids. V lost 5 bases and J 0 bases, leaving 13 bases between the germline ends. This CDR3 reads CASSSTGNMNTEAFF. CDR3 bases: TGTGCCAGTAGTTCGACCGGGAACATGAACACTGAAGCTTTCTTT.

This sequence joins TRBV10-2 and TRBJ1-2; TRBD1 aligns across 10 bases. This CDR3 spans 17 amino acids. Germline lookup yields CDR1 WSHSY and CDR2 SAAADI. V dropped 0 bases and J dropped 5; count of bases not matched to a gene: 9. The CDR3, as DNA: TGCGCCAGCAGTGAGTCGTTCTCCGGGACAGGGGTATATGGCTACACCTTC. Translating gives CASSESFSGTGVYGYTF.

This clone was detected once. J is TRBJ1-2 and V is TRBV28; TRBD1 matches 9 bases. Germline lookup yields CDR1 MDHEN and CDR2 SYDVKM. The V gene end was trimmed by 7 bases and the J gene end by 1 base; junction bases not matched to a gene: 16. The CDR3 is 18 amino acids. The CDR3 region is CASIQDRGKRLSNYGYTF. The CDR3 DNA reads as TGTGCCAGCATCCAGGACAGGGGAAAAAGACTGAGTAACTATGGCTACACCTTC.

The CDR3 DNA reads as TGTGCCAGCAGTGAATGGCAGGGCCTTACCTACGAGCAGTACTTC. It yields the protein CASSEWQGLTYEQYF. The rearrangement joins TRBV6-1 to TRBJ2-7; maybe TRBD1 (5 bases). The germline gives CDR1 MNHNS, CDR2 SASEGT. V was shortened by 2 bases and J by 2 bases, with 13 bases between the two germline ends. This CDR3 region has 15 residues.

The V gene is TRBV7-2, the J gene TRBJ1-3; D might be TRBD1 (5 bases). Trimming removed 4 bases from V and 4 bases from J, with 11 bases in between. The CDR3 is made up of 14 amino acids. The germline V gene encodes CDR1 SGHTA and CDR2 FQGNSA. In DNA form, the CDR3 reads TGTGCCAGCAGCTCGCGACAGACGGGAAACACCATATATTTT. This codes for CASSSRQTGNTIYF.

The chain combines TRBV7-2 with TRBJ2-1, with a tentative D call TRBD2 (6 bases). The V and J ends lost 4 bases and 8 bases respectively, with 12 bases between them. Germline V gene lookup returns CDR1 SGHTA and CDR2 FQGNSA. The CDR3 spans 13 residues. The CDR3 region is CASSSRPGDEQFF. In DNA form, the CDR3 reads TGTGCCAGCAGCTCCCGGCCGGGGGATGAGCAGTTCTTC. Using reference TRBV7-2 and TRBJ2-1 for the parts outside the CDR3, the full variable domain is GAGVSQSPSNKVTEKGKDVELRCDPISGHTALYWYRQSLGQGLEFLIYFQGNSAPDKSGLPSDRFSAERTGGSVSTLTIQRTQQEDSAVYLCASSSRPGDEQFFGPGTRLTVL.

The chain carries TRBV9 and TRBJ1-3, with 9 bases aligning to TRBD1. The CDR3 contains 19 residues. CDR1 and CDR2 from the germline V gene are SGDLS and YYNGEE. V dropped 4 bases and J dropped 1; count of bases not matched to a gene: 15. The CDR3 bases are TGTGCCAGCAGCATGCGACAGGGGGAGTTTCGATCTTCTGGAAACACCATATATTTT. Amino acid sequence: CASSMRQGEFRSSGNTIYF.

J is TRBJ1-2 and V is TRBV21-1. TRBV21-1 is assigned pseudogene status. This CDR3 contains 11 residues. The CDR3 spells CASSKNWGYTF. DNA for the CDR3: TGTGCCAGCAGCAAAAACTGGGGCTACACCTTC.